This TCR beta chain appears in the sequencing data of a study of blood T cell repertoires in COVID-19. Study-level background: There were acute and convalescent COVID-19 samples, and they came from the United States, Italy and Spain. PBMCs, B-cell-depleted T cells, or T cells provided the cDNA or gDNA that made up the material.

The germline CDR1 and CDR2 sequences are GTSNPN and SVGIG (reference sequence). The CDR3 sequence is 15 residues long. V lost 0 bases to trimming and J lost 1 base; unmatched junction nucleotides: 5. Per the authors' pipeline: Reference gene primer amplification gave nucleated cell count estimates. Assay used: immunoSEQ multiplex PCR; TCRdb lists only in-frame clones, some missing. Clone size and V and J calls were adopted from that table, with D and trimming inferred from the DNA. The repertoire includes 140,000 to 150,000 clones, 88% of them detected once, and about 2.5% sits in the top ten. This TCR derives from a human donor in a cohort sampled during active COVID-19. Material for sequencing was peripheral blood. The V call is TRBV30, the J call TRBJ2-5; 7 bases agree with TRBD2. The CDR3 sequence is CAWSVGGGFQETQYF. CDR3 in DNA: TGTGCCTGGAGTGTGGGGGGGGGTTTCCAAGAGACCCAGTACTTC.